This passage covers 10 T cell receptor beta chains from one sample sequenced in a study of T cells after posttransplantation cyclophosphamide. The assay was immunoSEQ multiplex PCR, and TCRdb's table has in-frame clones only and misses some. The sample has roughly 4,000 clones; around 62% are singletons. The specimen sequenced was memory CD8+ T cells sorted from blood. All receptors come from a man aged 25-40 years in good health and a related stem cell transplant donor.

The CDR3 reads CATSRGTGNNEQFF. CDR3 DNA sequence: TGTGCCACCAGCAGAGGAACAGGAAACAATGAGCAGTTCTTC. The chain combines TRBV15 with TRBJ2-1; D is possibly TRBD1 (5 bases). The V gene's germline CDR1 is LNHNV and CDR2 YYDKDF (reference sequence). Trimming stripped 1 base from V and 5 bases from J, with 9 bases between. The CDR3 contains 14 residues.

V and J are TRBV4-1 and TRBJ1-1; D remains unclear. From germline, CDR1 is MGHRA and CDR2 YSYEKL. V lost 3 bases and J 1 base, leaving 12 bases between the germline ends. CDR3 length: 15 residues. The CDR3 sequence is CASSQRASENTEAFF. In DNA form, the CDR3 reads TGCGCCAGCAGCCAGAGGGCCAGTGAGAACACTGAAGCTTTCTTT.

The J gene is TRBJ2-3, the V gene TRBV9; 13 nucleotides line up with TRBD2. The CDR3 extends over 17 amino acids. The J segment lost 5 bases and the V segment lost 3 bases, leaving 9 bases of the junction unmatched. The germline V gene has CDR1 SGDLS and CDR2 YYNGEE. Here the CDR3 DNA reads TGTGCCAGCAGCGCGTCACTAGCGGGGGGGCCGGGAGATACGCAGTATTTT. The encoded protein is CASSASLAGGPGDTQYF.

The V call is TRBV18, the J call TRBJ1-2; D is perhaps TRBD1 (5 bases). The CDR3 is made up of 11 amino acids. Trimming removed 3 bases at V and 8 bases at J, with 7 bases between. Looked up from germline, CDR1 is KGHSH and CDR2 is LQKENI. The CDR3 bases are TGTGCCAGCTCACCCAGGGCGGGCTACACCTTC. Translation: CASSPRAGYTF.

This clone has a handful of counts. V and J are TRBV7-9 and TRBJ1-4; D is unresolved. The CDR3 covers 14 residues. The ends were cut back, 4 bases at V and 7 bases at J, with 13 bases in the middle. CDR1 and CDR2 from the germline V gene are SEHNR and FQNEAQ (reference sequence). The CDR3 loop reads CASSSGGNTEKLFF. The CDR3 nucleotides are TGTGCCAGCAGCTCAGGAGGAAATACTGAAAAACTGTTTTTT.

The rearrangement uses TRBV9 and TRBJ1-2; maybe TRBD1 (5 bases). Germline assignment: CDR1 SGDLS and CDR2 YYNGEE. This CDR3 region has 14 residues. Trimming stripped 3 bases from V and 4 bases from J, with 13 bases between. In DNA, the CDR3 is TGTGCCAGCAGCGGGCAGACAGTATCCTATGGCTACACCTTC. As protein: CASSGQTVSYGYTF. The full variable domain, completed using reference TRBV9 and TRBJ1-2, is DSGVTQTPKHLITATGQRVTLRCSPRSGDLSVYWYQQSLDQGLQFLIQYYNGEERAKGNILERFSAQQFPDLHSELNLSSLELGDSALYFCASSGQTVSYGYTFGSGTRLTVV.

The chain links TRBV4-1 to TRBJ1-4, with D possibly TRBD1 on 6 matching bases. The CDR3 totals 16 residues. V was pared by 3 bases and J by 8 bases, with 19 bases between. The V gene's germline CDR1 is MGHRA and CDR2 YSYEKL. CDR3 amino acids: CASSQPGVPGEEKLFF. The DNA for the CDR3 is TGCGCCAGCAGCCAGCCAGGGGTACCGGGCGAGGAAAAACTGTTTTTT.

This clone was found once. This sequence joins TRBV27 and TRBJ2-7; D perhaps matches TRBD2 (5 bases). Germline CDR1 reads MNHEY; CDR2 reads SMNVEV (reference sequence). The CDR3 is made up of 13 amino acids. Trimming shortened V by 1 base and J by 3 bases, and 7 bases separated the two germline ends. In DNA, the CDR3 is TGTGCCAGCAGTTTATTTCGGGGCTACGAGCAGTACTTC. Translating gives CASSLFRGYEQYF.

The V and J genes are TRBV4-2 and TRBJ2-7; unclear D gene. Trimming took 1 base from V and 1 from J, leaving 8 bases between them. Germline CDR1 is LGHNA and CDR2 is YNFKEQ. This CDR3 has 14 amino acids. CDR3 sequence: CASSQGTSSYEQYF. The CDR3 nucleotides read TGTGCCAGCAGCCAAGGCACTTCATCCTACGAGCAGTACTTC.

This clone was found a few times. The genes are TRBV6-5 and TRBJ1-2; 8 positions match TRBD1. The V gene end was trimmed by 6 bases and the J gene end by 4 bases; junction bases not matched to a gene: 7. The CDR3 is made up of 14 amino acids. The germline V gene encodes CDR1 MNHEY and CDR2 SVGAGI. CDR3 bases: TGTGCCAGCAGCCCCCGACAGGGGTTCTATGGCTACACCTTC. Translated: CASSPRQGFYGYTF.